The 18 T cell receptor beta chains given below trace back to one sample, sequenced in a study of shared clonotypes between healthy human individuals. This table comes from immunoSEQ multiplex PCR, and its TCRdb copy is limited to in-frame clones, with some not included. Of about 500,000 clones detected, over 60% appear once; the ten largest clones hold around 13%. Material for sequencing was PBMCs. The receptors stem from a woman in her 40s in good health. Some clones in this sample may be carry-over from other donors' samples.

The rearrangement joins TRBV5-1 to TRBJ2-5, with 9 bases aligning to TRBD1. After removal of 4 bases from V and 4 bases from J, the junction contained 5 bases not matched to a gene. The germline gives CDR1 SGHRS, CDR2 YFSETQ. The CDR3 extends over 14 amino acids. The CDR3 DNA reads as TGCGCCAGCAGCGCGGGACAGGGTCGAGAGACCCAGTACTTC. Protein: CASSAGQGRETQYF.

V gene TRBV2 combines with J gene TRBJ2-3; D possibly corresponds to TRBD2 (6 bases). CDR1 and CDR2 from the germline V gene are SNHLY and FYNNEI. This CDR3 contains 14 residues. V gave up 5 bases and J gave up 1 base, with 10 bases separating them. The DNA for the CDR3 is TGTGCCAGCAGTCCCGGACTACGCACAGATACGCAGTATTTT. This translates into CASSPGLRTDTQYF.

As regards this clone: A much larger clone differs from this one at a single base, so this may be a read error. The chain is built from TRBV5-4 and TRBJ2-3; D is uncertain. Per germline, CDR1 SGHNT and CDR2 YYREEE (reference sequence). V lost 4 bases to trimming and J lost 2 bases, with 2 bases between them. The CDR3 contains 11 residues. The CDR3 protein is CASSTTDTQYF. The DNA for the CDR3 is TGTGCCAGCAGCACCACAGATACGCAGTATTTT. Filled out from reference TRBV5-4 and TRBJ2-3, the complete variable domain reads ETGVTQSPTHLIKTRGQQVTLRCSSQSGHNTVSWYQQALGQGPQFIFQYYREEENGRGNFPPRFSGLQFPNYSSELNVNALELDDSALYLCASSTTDTQYFGPGTRLTVL.

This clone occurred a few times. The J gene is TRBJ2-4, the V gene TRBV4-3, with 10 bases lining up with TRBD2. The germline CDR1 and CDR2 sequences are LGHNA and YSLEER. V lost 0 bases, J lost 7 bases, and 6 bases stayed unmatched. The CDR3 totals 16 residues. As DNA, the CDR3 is TGCGCCAGCAGCCAAGATCTTCTAGCGGGAGCTAACATTCAGTACTTC. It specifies CASSQDLLAGANIQYF.

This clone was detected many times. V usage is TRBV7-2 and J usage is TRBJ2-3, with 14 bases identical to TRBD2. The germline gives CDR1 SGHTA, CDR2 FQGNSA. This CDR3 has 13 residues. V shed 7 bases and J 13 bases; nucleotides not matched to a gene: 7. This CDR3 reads CASIRLAGGEEYF. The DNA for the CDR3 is TGTGCCAGCATCAGACTAGCGGGAGGGGAGGAGTATTTT.

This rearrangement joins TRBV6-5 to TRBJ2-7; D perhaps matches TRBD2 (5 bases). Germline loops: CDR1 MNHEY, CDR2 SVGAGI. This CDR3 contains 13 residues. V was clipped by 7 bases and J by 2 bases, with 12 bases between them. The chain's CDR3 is CASKGSAPYEQYF. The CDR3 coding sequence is TGTGCCAGCAAGGGTAGCGCGCCCTACGAGCAGTACTTC.

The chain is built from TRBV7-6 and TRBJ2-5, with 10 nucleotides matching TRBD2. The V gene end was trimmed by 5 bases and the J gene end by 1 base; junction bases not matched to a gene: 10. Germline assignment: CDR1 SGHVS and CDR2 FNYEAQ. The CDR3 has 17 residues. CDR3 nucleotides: TGTGCCAGCAGCCCTAGGGAGCGGGAGGGCCGCCAAGAGACCCAGTACTTC. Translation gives CASSPREREGRQETQYF.

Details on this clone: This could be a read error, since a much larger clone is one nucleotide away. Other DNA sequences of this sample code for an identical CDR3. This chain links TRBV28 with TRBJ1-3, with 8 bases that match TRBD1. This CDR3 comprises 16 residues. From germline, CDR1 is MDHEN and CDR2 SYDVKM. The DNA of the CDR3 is TGCGCCAGCAGTTTAGGCAGGGGGCCTTTCGGAAACACCATATATTTT. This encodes CASSLGRGPFGNTIYF.

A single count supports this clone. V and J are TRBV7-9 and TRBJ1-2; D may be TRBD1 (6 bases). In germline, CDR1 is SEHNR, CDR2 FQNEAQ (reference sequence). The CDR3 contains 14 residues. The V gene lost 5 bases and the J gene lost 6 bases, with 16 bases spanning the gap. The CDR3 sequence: CASSPDRPWDGYTF. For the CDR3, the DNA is TGTGCCAGCAGCCCCGACAGGCCTTGGGATGGCTACACCTTC.

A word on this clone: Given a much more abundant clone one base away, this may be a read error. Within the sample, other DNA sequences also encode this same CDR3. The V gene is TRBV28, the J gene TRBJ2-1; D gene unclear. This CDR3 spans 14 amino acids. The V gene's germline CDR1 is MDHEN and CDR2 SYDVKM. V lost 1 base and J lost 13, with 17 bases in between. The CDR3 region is CASSLSHGAAPQFF. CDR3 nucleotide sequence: TGTGCCAGCAGTTTATCTCACGGTGCAGCTCCACAGTTCTTC.

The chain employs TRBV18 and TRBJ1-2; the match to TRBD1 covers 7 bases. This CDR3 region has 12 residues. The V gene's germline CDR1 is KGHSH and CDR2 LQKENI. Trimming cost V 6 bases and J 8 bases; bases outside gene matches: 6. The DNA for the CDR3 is TGTGCCAGCTCGCAGACAGGGTTGGGCTACACCTTC. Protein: CASSQTGLGYTF.

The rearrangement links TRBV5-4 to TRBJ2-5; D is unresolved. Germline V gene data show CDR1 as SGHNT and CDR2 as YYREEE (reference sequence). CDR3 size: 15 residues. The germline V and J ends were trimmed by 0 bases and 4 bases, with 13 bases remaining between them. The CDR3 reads CASSLEGSLGETQYF. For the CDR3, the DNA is TGTGCCAGCAGCTTGGAAGGCAGCCTAGGAGAGACCCAGTACTTC.

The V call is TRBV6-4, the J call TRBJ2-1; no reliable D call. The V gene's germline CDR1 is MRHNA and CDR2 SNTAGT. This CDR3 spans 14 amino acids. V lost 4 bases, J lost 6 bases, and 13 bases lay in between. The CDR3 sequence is CASSVGPTINEQFF. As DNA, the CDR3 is TGTGCCAGCAGTGTGGGTCCCACTATCAATGAGCAGTTCTTC.

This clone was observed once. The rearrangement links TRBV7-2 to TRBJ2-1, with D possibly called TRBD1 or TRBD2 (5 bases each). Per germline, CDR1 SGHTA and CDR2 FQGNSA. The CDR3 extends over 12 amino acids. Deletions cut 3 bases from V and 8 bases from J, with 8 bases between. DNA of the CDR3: TGTGCCAGCAGCTTGGGGGTCTATGAGCAGTTCTTC. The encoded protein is CASSLGVYEQFF.

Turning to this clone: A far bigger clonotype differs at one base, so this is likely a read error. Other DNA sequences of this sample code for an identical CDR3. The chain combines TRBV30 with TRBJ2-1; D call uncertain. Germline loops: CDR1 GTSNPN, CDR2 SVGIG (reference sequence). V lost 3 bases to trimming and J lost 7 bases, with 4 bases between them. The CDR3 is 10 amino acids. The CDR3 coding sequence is TGTGCCTGGAGCAGTAATGAGCAGTTCTTC. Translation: CAWSSNEQFF.

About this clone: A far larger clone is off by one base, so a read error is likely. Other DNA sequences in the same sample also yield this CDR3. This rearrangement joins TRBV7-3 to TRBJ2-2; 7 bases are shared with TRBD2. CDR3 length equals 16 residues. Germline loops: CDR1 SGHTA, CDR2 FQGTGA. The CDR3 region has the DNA TGTGCTAGCAGCTTAAGGGGCGGGAGGAACACCGGGGAGCTGTTTTTT. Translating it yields CASSLRGGRNTGELFF.

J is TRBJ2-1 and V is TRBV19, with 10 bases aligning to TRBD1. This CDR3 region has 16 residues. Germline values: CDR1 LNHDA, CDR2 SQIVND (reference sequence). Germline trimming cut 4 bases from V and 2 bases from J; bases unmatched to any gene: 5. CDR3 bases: TGTGCCAGTAGTACCGGGACAGGGGTTCCCTACAATGAGCAGTTCTTC. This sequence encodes CASSTGTGVPYNEQFF.

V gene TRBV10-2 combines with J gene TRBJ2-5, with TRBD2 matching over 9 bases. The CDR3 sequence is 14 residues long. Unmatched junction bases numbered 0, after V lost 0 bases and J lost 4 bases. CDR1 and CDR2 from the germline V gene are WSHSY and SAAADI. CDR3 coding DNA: TGCGCCAGCAGTGAGTCGGGACTAGCAGAGACCCAGTACTTC. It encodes CASSESGLAETQYF.